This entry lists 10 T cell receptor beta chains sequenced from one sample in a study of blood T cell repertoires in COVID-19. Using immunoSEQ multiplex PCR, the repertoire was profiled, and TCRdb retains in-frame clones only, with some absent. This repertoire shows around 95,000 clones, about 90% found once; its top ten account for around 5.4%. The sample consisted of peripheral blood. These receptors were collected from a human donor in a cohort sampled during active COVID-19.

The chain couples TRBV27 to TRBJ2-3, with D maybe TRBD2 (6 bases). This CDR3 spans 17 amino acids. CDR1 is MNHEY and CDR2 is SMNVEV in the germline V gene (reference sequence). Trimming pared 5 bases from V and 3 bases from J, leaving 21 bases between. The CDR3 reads CASSVNGAGLGTDTQYF. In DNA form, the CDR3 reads TGTGCCAGCAGTGTTAATGGGGCGGGATTGGGTACAGATACGCAGTATTTT.

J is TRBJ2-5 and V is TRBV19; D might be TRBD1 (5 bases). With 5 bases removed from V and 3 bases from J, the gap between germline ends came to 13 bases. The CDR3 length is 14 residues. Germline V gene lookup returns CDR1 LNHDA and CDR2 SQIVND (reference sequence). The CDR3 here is CASSFYIREETQYF. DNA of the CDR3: TGTGCCAGTAGTTTTTATATCAGGGAAGAGACCCAGTACTTC.

In DNA form, the CDR3 reads TGTGCCAGCAGCGGAGGTGGACAGGGGAAGACAGATACGCAGTATTTT. This codes for CASSGGGQGKTDTQYF. The V and J genes are TRBV7-2 and TRBJ2-3, with 9 bases aligning to TRBD1. The V gene end was trimmed by 5 bases and the J gene end by 3 bases; junction bases not matched to a gene: 9. Per germline, CDR1 SGHTA and CDR2 FQGNSA. This CDR3 has 16 residues. Supplemented by reference TRBV7-2 and TRBJ2-3, the full variable domain reads GAGVSQSPSNKVTEKGKDVELRCDPISGHTALYWYRQSLGQGLEFLIYFQGNSAPDKSGLPSDRFSAERTGGSVSTLTIQRTQQEDSAVYLCASSGGGQGKTDTQYFGPGTRLTVL.

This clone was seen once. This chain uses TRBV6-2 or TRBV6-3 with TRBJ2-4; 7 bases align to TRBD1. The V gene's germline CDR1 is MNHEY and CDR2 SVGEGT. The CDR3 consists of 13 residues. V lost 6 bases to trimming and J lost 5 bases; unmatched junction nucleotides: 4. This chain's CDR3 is CASSPGTENIQYF. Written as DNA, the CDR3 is TGTGCCAGCAGCCCCGGGACAGAAAACATTCAGTACTTC.

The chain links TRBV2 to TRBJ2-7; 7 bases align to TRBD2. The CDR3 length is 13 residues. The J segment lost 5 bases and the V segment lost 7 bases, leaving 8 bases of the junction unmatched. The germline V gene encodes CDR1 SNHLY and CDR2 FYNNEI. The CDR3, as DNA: TGTGCCAGCAACCCTAGGACTAGAAACGAGCAGTACTTC. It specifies CASNPRTRNEQYF.

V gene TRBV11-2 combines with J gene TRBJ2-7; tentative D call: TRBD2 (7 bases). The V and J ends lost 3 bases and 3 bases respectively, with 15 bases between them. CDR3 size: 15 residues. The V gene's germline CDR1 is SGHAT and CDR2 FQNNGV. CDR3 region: CASSLGGRSIYEQYF. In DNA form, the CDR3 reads TGTGCCAGCAGCTTGGGGGGGCGGTCGATCTACGAGCAGTACTTC.

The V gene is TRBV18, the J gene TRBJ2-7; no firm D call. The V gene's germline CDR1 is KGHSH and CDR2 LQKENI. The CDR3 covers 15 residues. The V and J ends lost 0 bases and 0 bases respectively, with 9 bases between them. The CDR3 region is CASSPPVRSSYEQYF. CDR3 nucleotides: TGTGCCAGCTCACCACCGGTCCGGAGCTCCTACGAGCAGTACTTC.

Here the CDR3 DNA reads TGCGCCACCTCCGAGGGGGTTGGGACCTACGAGCAGTACTTC. This encodes CATSEGVGTYEQYF. This chain connects TRBV5-1 to TRBJ2-7, with D maybe TRBD1 (6 bases). This CDR3 has 14 residues. With 9 bases removed from V and 2 bases from J, the gap between germline ends came to 18 bases. Per the germline V gene, CDR1 is SGHRS and CDR2 is YFSETQ.

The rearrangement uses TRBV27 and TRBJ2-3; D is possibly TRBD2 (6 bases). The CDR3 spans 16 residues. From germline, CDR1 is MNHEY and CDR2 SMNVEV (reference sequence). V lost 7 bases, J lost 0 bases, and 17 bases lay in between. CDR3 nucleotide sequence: TGTGCCAGCACCTATATGGGTGGGGGGAGCACAGATACGCAGTATTTT. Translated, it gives CASTYMGGGSTDTQYF.

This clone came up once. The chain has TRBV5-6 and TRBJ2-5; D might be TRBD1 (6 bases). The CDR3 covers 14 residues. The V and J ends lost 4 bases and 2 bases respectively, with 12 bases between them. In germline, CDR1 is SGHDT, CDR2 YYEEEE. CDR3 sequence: CASSPGTRQETQYF. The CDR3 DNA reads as TGTGCCAGCAGCCCCGGGACACGGCAAGAGACCCAGTACTTC.